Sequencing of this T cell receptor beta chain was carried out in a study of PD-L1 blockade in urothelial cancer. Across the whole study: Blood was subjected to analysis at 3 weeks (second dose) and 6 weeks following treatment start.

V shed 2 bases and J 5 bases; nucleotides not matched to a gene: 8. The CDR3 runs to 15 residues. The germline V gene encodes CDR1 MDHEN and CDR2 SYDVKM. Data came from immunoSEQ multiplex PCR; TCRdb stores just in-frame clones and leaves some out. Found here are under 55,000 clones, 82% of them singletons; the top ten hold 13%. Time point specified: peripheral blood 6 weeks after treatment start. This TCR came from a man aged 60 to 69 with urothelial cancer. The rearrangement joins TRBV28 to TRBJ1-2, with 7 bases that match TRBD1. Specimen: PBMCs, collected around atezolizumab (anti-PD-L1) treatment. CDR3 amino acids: CASSLTEAGGYGYTF. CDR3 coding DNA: TGTGCCAGCAGTTTAACCGAGGCAGGGGGATATGGCTACACCTTC.